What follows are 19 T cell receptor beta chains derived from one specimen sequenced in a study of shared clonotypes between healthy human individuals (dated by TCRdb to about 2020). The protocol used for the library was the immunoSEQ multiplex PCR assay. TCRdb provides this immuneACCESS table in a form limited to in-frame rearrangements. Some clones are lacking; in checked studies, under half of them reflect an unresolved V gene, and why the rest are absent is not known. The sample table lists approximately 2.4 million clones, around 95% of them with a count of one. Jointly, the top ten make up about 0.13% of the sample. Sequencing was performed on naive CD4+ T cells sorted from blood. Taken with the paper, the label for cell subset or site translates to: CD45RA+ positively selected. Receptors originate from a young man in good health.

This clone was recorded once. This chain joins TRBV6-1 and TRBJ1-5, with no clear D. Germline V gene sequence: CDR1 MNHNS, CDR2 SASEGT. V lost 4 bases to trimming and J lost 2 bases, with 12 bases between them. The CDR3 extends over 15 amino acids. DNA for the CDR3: TGTGCCAGCAGTGCTCCCGGGCATGGCAATCAGCCCCAGCATTTT. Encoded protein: CASSAPGHGNQPQHF.

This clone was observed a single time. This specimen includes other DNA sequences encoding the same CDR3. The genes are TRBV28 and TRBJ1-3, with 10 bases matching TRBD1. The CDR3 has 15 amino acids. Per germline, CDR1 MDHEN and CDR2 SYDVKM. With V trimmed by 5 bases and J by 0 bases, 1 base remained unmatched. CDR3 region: CASSRTGGSGNTIYF. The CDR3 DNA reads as TGTGCCAGCAGTAGGACAGGGGGCTCTGGAAACACCATATATTTT. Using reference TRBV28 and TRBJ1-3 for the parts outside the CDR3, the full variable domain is DVKVTQSSRYLVKRTGEKVFLECVQDMDHENMFWYRQDPGLGLRLIYFSYDVKMKEKGDIPEGYSVSREKKERFSLILESASTNQTSMYLCASSRTGGSGNTIYFGEGSWLTVV.

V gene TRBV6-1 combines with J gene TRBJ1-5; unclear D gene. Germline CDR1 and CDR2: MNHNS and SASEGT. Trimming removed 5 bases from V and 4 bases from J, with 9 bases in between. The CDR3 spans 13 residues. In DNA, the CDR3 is TGTGCCAGCAGTTCCACGGGAAATCAGCCCCAGCATTTT. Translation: CASSSTGNQPQHF.

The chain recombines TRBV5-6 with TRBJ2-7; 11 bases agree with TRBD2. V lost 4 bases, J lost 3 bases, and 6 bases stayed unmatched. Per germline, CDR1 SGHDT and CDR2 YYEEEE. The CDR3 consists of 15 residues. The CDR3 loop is CASSSSGRGLYEQYF. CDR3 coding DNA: TGTGCCAGCAGCAGTAGCGGGAGGGGACTCTACGAGCAGTACTTC.

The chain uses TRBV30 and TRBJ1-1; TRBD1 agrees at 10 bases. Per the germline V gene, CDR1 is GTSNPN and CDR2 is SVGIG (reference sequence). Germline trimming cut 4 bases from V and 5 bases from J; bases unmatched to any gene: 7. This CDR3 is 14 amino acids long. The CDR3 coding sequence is TGTGCCTGGAACCGACAGGGGGCGAGGACTGAAGCTTTCTTT. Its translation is CAWNRQGARTEAFF. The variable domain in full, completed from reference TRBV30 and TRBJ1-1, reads SQTIHQWPATLVQPVGSPLSLECTVEGTSNPNLYWYRQAAGRGLQLLFYSVGIGQISSEVPQNLSASRPQDRQFILSSKKLLLSDSGFYLCAWNRQGARTEAFFGQGTRLTVV.

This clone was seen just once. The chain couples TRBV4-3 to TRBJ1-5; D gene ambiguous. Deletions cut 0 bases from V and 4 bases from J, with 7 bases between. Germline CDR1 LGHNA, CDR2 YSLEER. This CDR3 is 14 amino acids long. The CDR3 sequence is CASSQEDGNQPQHF. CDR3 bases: TGCGCCAGCAGCCAAGAAGACGGGAATCAGCCCCAGCATTTT.

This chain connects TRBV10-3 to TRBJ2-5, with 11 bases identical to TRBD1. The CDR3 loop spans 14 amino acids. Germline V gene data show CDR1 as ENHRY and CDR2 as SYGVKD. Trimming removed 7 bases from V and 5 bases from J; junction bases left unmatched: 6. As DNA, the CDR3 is TGTGCCATCACTTCGGACAGGGGGCGTGAGACCCAGTACTTC. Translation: CAITSDRGRETQYF.

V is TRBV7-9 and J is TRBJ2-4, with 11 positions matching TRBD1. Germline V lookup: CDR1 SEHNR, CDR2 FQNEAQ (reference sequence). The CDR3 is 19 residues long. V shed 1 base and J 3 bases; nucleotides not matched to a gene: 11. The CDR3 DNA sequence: TGTGCCAGCAGCTTAGAGGCTTTGGGACAGGGGGTAGTCAAAAACATTCAGTACTTC. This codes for CASSLEALGQGVVKNIQYF.

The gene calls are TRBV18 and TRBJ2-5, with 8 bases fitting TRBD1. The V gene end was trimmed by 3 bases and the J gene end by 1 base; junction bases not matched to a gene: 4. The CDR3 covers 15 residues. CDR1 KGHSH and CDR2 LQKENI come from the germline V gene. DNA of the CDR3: TGTGCCAGCTCACCCAGGACAGGGACCCAAGAGACCCAGTACTTC. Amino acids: CASSPRTGTQETQYF.

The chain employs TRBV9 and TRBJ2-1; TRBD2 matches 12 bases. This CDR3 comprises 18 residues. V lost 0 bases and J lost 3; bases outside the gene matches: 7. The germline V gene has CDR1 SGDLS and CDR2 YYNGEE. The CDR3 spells CASSVGTSGTAGYNEQFF. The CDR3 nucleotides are TGTGCCAGCAGCGTAGGGACTAGCGGGACCGCCGGCTACAATGAGCAGTTCTTC.

The CDR3 DNA follows: TGTGCCAGCAGTTACTCGAGATCGTGGGAGTCGGAGCAGTACTTC. Its translation: CASSYSRSWESEQYF. The J gene is TRBJ2-7, the V gene TRBV6-5; possible D gene TRBD2, 5 bases. Per germline, CDR1 MNHEY and CDR2 SVGAGI. The length of the CDR3 is 15 residues. Trimming cost V 0 bases and J 7 bases, with 16 bases left between them.

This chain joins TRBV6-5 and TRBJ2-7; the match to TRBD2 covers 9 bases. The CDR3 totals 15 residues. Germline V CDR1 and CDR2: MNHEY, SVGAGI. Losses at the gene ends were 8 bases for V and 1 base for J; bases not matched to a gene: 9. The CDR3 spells CASRPGLARSYEQYF. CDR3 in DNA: TGTGCCAGCCGACCGGGACTAGCTAGATCCTACGAGCAGTACTTC.

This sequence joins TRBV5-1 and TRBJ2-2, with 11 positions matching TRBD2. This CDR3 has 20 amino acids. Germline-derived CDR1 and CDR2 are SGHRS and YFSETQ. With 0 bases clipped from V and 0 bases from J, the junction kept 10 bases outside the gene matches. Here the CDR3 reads CASSLAKVAGGSSNTGELFF. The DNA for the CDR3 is TGCGCCAGCAGCTTGGCCAAGGTAGCGGGAGGGTCCTCGAACACCGGGGAGCTGTTTTTT.

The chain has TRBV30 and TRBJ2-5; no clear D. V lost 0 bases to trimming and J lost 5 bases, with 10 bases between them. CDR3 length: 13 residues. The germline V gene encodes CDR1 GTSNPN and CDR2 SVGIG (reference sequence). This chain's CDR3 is CAWSVGPPETQYF. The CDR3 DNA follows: TGTGCCTGGAGTGTAGGGCCCCCGGAGACCCAGTACTTC.

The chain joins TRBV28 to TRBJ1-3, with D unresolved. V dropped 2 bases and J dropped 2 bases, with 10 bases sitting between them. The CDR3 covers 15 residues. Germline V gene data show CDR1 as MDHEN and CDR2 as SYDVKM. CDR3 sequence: CASSLVGITGNTIYF. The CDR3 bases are TGTGCCAGCAGTTTAGTGGGGATCACTGGAAACACCATATATTTT.

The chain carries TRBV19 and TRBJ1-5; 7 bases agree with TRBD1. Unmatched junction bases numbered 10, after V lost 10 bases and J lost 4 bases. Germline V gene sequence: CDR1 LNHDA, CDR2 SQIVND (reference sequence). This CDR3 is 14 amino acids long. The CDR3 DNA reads TGTGCCATGGGGCCCTTACAGGGGAATCAGCCCCAGCATTTT. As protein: CAMGPLQGNQPQHF.

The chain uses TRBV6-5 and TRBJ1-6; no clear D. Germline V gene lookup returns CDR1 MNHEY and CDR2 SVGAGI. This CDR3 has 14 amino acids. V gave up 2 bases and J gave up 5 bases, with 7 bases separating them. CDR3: CASSYELNNSPLHF. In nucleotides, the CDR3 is TGTGCCAGCAGTTACGAGCTGAATAATTCACCCCTCCACTTT.

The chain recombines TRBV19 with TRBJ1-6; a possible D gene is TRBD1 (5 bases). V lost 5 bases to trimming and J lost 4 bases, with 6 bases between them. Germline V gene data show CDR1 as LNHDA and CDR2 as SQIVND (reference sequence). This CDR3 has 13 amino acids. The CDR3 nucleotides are TGTGCCAGTAGTCCAGGGTATAATTCACCCCTCCACTTT. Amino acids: CASSPGYNSPLHF.

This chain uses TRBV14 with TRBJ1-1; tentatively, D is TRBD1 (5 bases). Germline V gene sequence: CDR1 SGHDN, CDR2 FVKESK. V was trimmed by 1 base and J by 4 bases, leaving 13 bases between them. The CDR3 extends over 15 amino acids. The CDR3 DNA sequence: TGTGCCAGCAGCCAAGGTTCCCAGGGAGGCACTGAAGCTTTCTTT. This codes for CASSQGSQGGTEAFF.